The entry that follows covers one T cell receptor beta chain sequence. Its antigen remains unknown. This sample's time point: newly diagnosed, previously untreated cHL patient sample. Magnetic depletion of unwanted cells isolated CD4+ T cells from thawed PBMCs. PBMCs representing newly diagnosed, untreated classical Hodgkin lymphoma functioned as the comparison. The V end was cut by 10 bases, the J end by 7 bases, with 14 bases between. The CDR3 length is 13 residues. Germline V gives CDR1 MNHEY, CDR2 SVGAGI. These data are taken from a study of PD-1 blockade in classical Hodgkin lymphoma. TCRdb's copy holds only in-frame clones and misses some; the assay was immunoSEQ multiplex PCR. The profile shows 20,000 to 25,000 clones, roughly 89% of them singletons. Findings and limits, study-wide: Possible causes of repertoire differences, disease activity or prior therapy, remain undefined. Newly diagnosed patients reportedly trailed healthy donors in baseline TCR diversity.

This sequence originates from a human donor with classical Hodgkin lymphoma. The sample was CD4+ T cells from blood. The J gene is TRBJ1-6, the V gene TRBV6-5, with D maybe TRBD1 (5 bases). CDR3 in amino acids: CAISRGLNSPLHF. In nucleotides, the CDR3 is TGTGCCATTTCGCGGGGCTTAAATTCACCCCTCCACTTT.